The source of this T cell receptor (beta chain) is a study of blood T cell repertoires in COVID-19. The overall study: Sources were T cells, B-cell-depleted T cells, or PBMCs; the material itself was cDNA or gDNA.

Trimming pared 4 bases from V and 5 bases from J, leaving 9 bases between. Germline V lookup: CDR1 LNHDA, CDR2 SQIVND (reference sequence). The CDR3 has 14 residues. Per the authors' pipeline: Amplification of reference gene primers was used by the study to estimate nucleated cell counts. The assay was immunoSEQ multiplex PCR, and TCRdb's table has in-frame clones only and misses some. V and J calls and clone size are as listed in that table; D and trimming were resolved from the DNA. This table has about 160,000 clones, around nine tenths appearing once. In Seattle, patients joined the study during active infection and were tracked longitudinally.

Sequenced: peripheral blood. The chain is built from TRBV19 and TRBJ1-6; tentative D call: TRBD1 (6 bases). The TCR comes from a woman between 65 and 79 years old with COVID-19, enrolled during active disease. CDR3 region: CASSRYRDNSPLHF. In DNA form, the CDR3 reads TGTGCCAGTAGTAGATACAGGGATAATTCACCCCTCCACTTT.